This T cell receptor beta chain is drawn from a study of shared clonotypes between healthy human individuals. The CDR3 is 18 amino acids. V lost 2 bases to trimming and J lost 2 bases, with 18 bases between them. CDR1 MGHRA and CDR2 YSYEKL come from the germline V gene. The repertoire was sequenced with immunoSEQ multiplex PCR; TCRdb's copy has only in-frame clones and lacks some. This sample carries about 2.5 million clones, 85% to 95% of them seen once, and the ten largest clones take 0.3% to 0.45%. The chain couples TRBV4-1 to TRBJ2-2; a weak D match, TRBD1 (6 bases). The sequenced sample was naive CD4+ T cells from PBMCs. Subset defined: CD45RA+ positively selected. This sequence was found in a young man in good health. Some clones in this sample may be carry-over from other donors' samples. CDR3 residues: CASSQPEGRGSNTGELFF. Written as DNA, the CDR3 is TGCGCCAGCAGCCAACCCGAAGGCAGGGGATCAAACACCGGGGAGCTGTTTTTT.